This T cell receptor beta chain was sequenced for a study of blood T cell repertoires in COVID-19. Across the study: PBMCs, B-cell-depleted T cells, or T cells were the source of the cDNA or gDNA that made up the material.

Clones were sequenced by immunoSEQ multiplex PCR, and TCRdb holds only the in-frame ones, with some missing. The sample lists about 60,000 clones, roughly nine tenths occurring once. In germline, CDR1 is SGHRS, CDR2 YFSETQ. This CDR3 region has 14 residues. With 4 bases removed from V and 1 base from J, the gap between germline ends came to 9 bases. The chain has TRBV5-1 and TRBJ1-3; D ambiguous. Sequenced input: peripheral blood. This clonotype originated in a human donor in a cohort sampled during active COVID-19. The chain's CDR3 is CASSEGPSGNTIYF. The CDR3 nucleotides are TGCGCCAGCAGCGAGGGCCCTTCTGGAAACACCATATATTTT.